A selection of T cell receptor beta chains follows, all from one sample in a study of blood T cell repertoires in COVID-19. Profiled with immunoSEQ multiplex PCR; TCRdb holds only in-frame clones, not every one. The top ten hold over 8% of the sample, which has about 240,000 clones, about four fifths seen once. The sequencing sample was made of peripheral blood. These receptors originate from a woman aged 80 or over with acute or convalescent COVID-19. Each CDR3 is given with its conserved first and last residue. The D gene is left open where the match is weak. A clone size is listed for some rows: how often the clone was seen (once, few, many), or a class if it is expanded.

D: TRBD2
J: TRBJ2-7
size: -
V: TRBV3-1/TRBV3-2
DNA: TGTGCCAGCAGCCTCGGGACTAACTACGAGCAGTACTTC
CDR3: CASSLGTNYEQYF

D: TRBD1
J: TRBJ1-6
size: -
V: TRBV12-3/TRBV12-4
DNA: TGTGCCAGCAGCTTGCAGGGGGCGAGGCCCCTCCACTTT
CDR3: CASSLQGARPLHF

D: TRBD1
J: TRBJ1-2
size: -
V: TRBV5-1
DNA: TGCGCCAGCAGCGAAACAGGGGATCGCTATGGCTACACCTTC
CDR3: CASSETGDRYGYTF

D: -
J: TRBJ2-6
size: -
V: TRBV27
DNA: TGTGCCAGCAGTTTTGGCCGGGGGTCTGGGGCCAACGTCCTGACTTTC
CDR3: CASSFGRGSGANVLTF

D: -
J: TRBJ1-2
size: few
V: TRBV7-2
DNA: TGTGCCAGCAGCTTAGACAGGGCCTATGGCTACACCTTC
CDR3: CASSLDRAYGYTF

D: TRBD1
J: TRBJ2-7
size: few
V: TRBV4-2
DNA: TGTGCCAGCAGCCAAGTCCTAACCGGGACAGGGGGCACCTACGAGCAGTACTTC
CDR3: CASSQVLTGTGGTYEQYF

D: -
J: TRBJ1-6
size: -
V: TRBV3-1/TRBV3-2
DNA: TGTGCCAGCAGCCAAGGATTGGGCAGAAATTCACCCCTCCACTTT
CDR3: CASSQGLGRNSPLHF

D: TRBD1
J: TRBJ2-7
size: -
V: TRBV9
DNA: TGTGCCAGCAGCCCCGAAGGGGACAGGTTTTACGAGCAGTACTTC
CDR3: CASSPEGDRFYEQYF

D: -
J: TRBJ1-2
size: -
V: TRBV25-1
DNA: TGTGCCAGCAGTGCGGGATATGGCTACACCTTC
CDR3: CASSAGYGYTF

D: TRBD1
J: TRBJ1-3
size: many
V: TRBV18
DNA: TGTGCCAGCTCACGGGACAGCTACTCTGGAAACACCATATATTTT
CDR3: CASSRDSYSGNTIYF

D: -
J: TRBJ2-7
size: -
V: TRBV5-4
DNA: TGTGCCAGCTCCAGACAGGGACTCTCCTACGAGCAGTACTTC
CDR3: CASSRQGLSYEQYF

D: TRBD1
J: TRBJ1-5
size: few
V: TRBV24-1
DNA: TGTGCCACCAGTGATAACAGGGGGGGGCGAGTTCAGCCCCAGCATTTT
CDR3: CATSDNRGGRVQPQHF

D: -
J: TRBJ1-2
size: -
V: TRBV12-3/TRBV12-4
DNA: TGTGCCAGCAGGGGGCAGGGGATTTATGGCTACACCTTC
CDR3: CASRGQGIYGYTF

D: -
J: TRBJ1-5
size: -
V: TRBV7-2
DNA: TGTGCCAGCAGCCGGGCCCGGAGGAGCAATCAGCCCCAGCATTTT
CDR3: CASSRARRSNQPQHF

D: TRBD2
J: TRBJ2-2
size: -
V: TRBV7-2
DNA: TGTGCCAGCAGCCCCGCGGGGGGTCCCGGGGAGCTGTTTTTT
CDR3: CASSPAGGPGELFF

D: -
J: TRBJ1-1
size: -
V: TRBV28
DNA: TGTGCCAGCAGTTTATGGGGCCAGGGAAGTGAAGCTTTCTTT
CDR3: CASSLWGQGSEAFF

D: -
J: TRBJ1-5
size: -
V: TRBV6-1
DNA: TGTGCCAGCAGTGAGCTAGACCAGCCCCAGCATTTT
CDR3: CASSELDQPQHF

D: TRBD1
J: TRBJ1-2
size: once
V: TRBV6-5
DNA: TGTGCCAGCAGCACCGGGACAGTGTATGGCTACACCTTC
CDR3: CASSTGTVYGYTF

D: TRBD1
J: TRBJ1-6
size: -
V: TRBV3-1/TRBV3-2
DNA: TGTGCCAGCAGCCGGGACAGGGGGCCATCACCCCTCCACTTT
CDR3: CASSRDRGPSPLHF

D: -
J: TRBJ1-5
size: -
V: TRBV27
DNA: TGTGCCAGCAGAGCGGCGGGGGCGGGCAATCAGCCCCAGCATTTT
CDR3: CASRAAGAGNQPQHF

D: TRBD2
J: TRBJ2-2
size: once
V: TRBV19
DNA: TGTGCCAGTAGTCTCCCGGGGGGTCAGAGCGGGGAGCTGTTTTTT
CDR3: CASSLPGGQSGELFF

D: -
J: TRBJ1-6
size: -
V: TRBV5-1
DNA: TGCGCCAGCAGCTTGGATGGCGGGTGGGGTTCACCCCTCCACTTT
CDR3: CASSLDGGWGSPLHF

D: TRBD1
J: TRBJ2-7
size: -
V: TRBV24-1
DNA: TGTGCCACCAGTGATTCGGACAGGGCTGACGAGCAGTACTTC
CDR3: CATSDSDRADEQYF

D: -
J: TRBJ2-3
size: -
V: TRBV10-3
DNA: TGTGCCATCACTGGGGGTACGGGGGGCCTGGGCACAGATACGCAGTATTTT
CDR3: CAITGGTGGLGTDTQYF

D: TRBD1
J: TRBJ1-2
size: many
V: TRBV3-1/TRBV3-2
DNA: TGTGCCAGCAGCCAACAAAAGGGGGCCGGTGGCTACACCTTC
CDR3: CASSQQKGAGGYTF

D: TRBD1
J: TRBJ2-7
size: -
V: TRBV7-2
DNA: TGTGCCAGCAGCTTCCGACAGGGTCGCTACGAGCAGTACTTC
CDR3: CASSFRQGRYEQYF

D: TRBD2
J: TRBJ2-1
size: -
V: TRBV19
DNA: TGTGCCAGTAGTATCCCTAGCGGGGTTGGAAATGAGCAGTTCTTC
CDR3: CASSIPSGVGNEQFF

D: TRBD1
J: TRBJ2-5
size: once
V: TRBV11-3
DNA: TGTGCCAGCAGCTTCGGGACAGGTCCCAAAGAGACCCAGTACTTC
CDR3: CASSFGTGPKETQYF

D: -
J: TRBJ2-3
size: -
V: TRBV18
DNA: TGTGCCAGCTCACCGCCGGGCACAGATACGCAGTATTTT
CDR3: CASSPPGTDTQYF

D: TRBD1
J: TRBJ1-1
size: -
V: TRBV29-1
DNA: TGCAGCGGAGGGACAGGCACTGAAGCTTTCTTT
CDR3: CSGGTGTEAFF

D: TRBD1
J: TRBJ1-1
size: -
V: TRBV18
DNA: TGTGCCAGCTCACTAACAGGGGACACTGAAGCTTTCTTT
CDR3: CASSLTGDTEAFF

D: TRBD1
J: TRBJ2-7
size: -
V: TRBV6-5
DNA: TGTGCCAGCAGTTACTCGGGCAGGGGGCTCCCTTGGGAGCAGTACTTC
CDR3: CASSYSGRGLPWEQYF

D: TRBD1
J: TRBJ1-1
size: few
V: TRBV5-5
DNA: TGTGCCAGCAGCTTGGGGACAGGGGAGAACACTGAAGCTTTCTTT
CDR3: CASSLGTGENTEAFF

D: -
J: TRBJ2-5
size: -
V: TRBV27
DNA: TGTGCCAGCAGTTTAACCCAACAGGGGGGGTCGGCCCAGTACTTC
CDR3: CASSLTQQGGSAQYF

D: -
J: TRBJ1-1
size: -
V: TRBV4-1
DNA: TGCGCCAGCAGCCCCCGGACATTACCCGTGATGAACACTGAAGCTTTCTTT
CDR3: CASSPRTLPVMNTEAFF

D: TRBD1
J: TRBJ1-2
size: -
V: TRBV5-1
DNA: TGCGCCAGCAGCTTGGGGACAGGGTCTTATGGCTACACCTTC
CDR3: CASSLGTGSYGYTF

D: -
J: TRBJ2-2
size: few
V: TRBV28
DNA: TGTGCCAGCAGCGATAGCCCTCCCGGGGAGCTGTTTTTT
CDR3: CASSDSPPGELFF

D: TRBD2
J: TRBJ2-3
size: -
V: TRBV7-3
DNA: TGTGCCAGCAGCCCCCGACGGGGGGGCACAGATACGCAGTATTTT
CDR3: CASSPRRGGTDTQYF

D: TRBD1
J: TRBJ1-5
size: -
V: TRBV28
DNA: TGTGCCAGCAGTTCACCCTCAACCCCAGGGGGAATGGACAATCAGCCCCAGCATTTT
CDR3: CASSSPSTPGGMDNQPQHF

D: TRBD1
J: TRBJ1-1
size: -
V: TRBV5-5
DNA: TGTGCCAGCAGGATCAGACAGGGGCCGAACACTGAAGCTTTCTTT
CDR3: CASRIRQGPNTEAFF

D: -
J: TRBJ1-3
size: -
V: TRBV7-2
DNA: TGTGCCAGCAGCTTAGACGCGGGGTCCCTTGGAAACACCATATATTTT
CDR3: CASSLDAGSLGNTIYF

D: TRBD2
J: TRBJ2-3
size: once
V: TRBV27
DNA: TGTGCCAGCAGTCCGGGACTAGCGGGCACAGATACGCAGTATTTT
CDR3: CASSPGLAGTDTQYF

D: -
J: TRBJ1-1
size: -
V: TRBV5-1
DNA: TGCGCCAGCAGCTTGGAGGGTTCAGGGAAGAACACTGAAGCTTTCTTT
CDR3: CASSLEGSGKNTEAFF

D: -
J: TRBJ1-3
size: -
V: TRBV18
DNA: TGTGCCAGCTCAAACCACACAGGAAACACCATATATTTT
CDR3: CASSNHTGNTIYF

D: TRBD1
J: TRBJ2-2
size: -
V: TRBV6-1
DNA: TGTGCCAGCAGTGAGAGGACAGGGACCACCGGGGAGCTGTTTTTT
CDR3: CASSERTGTTGELFF

D: -
J: TRBJ2-2
size: -
V: TRBV11-3
DNA: TGTGCCAGCAGCCCCGGGACTGCGAACACCGGGGAGCTGTTTTTT
CDR3: CASSPGTANTGELFF

D: TRBD1
J: TRBJ1-2
size: -
V: TRBV18
DNA: TGTGCCAGCTCACCTACAGGGGGCGCAAATGGCTACACCTTC
CDR3: CASSPTGGANGYTF

D: TRBD1
J: TRBJ1-5
size: -
V: TRBV12-5
DNA: TGTGCTAGTGGTTTAGAGGGGACAGGGATGGCGGCCCAGCATTTT
CDR3: CASGLEGTGMAAQHF

D: -
J: TRBJ1-5
size: -
V: TRBV2
DNA: TGTGCCAGCAGTGAACAGGGCGTAGGCAATCAGCCCCAGCATTTT
CDR3: CASSEQGVGNQPQHF

D: -
J: TRBJ2-2
size: -
V: TRBV18
DNA: TGTGCCAGCTCCCCCCAGAGGGCCACCGGGGAGCTGTTTTTT
CDR3: CASSPQRATGELFF

D: TRBD2
J: TRBJ2-2
size: -
V: TRBV4-1
DNA: TGCGCCAGCAGCCGAGGACTAGCGGGGGGGCTGAACACCGGGGAGCTGTTTTTT
CDR3: CASSRGLAGGLNTGELFF

D: -
J: TRBJ2-2
size: -
V: TRBV6-5
DNA: TGTGCCAGCAGTCCACCTCCCCCGGGGGGGGAGCTGTTTTTT
CDR3: CASSPPPPGGELFF

D: -
J: TRBJ1-3
size: -
V: TRBV7-9
DNA: TGTGCCAGCAGCTTGTCAGGGGCTGGAAACACCATATATTTT
CDR3: CASSLSGAGNTIYF

D: -
J: TRBJ2-1
size: -
V: TRBV3-1/TRBV3-2
DNA: TGTGCCAGCAGCCAAGGCCTAGGGAGCGATGAGCAGTTCTTC
CDR3: CASSQGLGSDEQFF